The 30 T cell receptor beta chains below come from one sample, sequenced in a study of shared clonotypes between healthy human individuals. Naive-designated CD8 cells lacked CD45RO, were positively enriched for CCR7, and omitted terminally differentiated effector memory CD45RA+ cells. Clones were read by immunoSEQ multiplex PCR, and TCRdb kept only the in-frame ones, dropping some. The sample lists about 2.1 million clones, just under 95% occurring once. The sample comprised naive CD8+ T cells from PBMCs. The receptors originated from a man aged 18 to 29 in good health. Some clones in this sample may be carry-over from other donors' samples.

The gene calls are TRBV29-1 and TRBJ2-7; 7 nucleotides line up with TRBD2. This CDR3 has 13 residues. Trimming removed 3 bases from V and 3 bases from J; junction bases left unmatched: 5. Germline values: CDR1 SQVTM, CDR2 ANQGSEA. CDR3 region: CSVETGTNYEQYF. The CDR3 DNA reads as TGCAGCGTTGAGACGGGGACTAACTACGAGCAGTACTTC.

V is TRBV5-1 and J is TRBJ2-7; D might be TRBD1 (5 bases). The CDR3 length is 15 residues. Trimming removed 4 bases at V and 0 bases at J, with 14 bases between. CDR1 is SGHRS, CDR2 YFSETQ, per germline. CDR3 in amino acids: CASSLGVAPSYEQYF. In nucleotides, the CDR3 is TGCGCCAGCAGCCTAGGGGTCGCGCCCTCCTACGAGCAGTACTTC.

The chain links TRBV27 to TRBJ1-1, with D maybe TRBD1 (6 bases). Germline values: CDR1 MNHEY, CDR2 SMNVEV (reference sequence). The CDR3 runs to 13 residues. The V and J ends lost 6 bases and 1 base respectively, with 9 bases between them. CDR3: CASSGDKNTEAFF. CDR3 DNA: TGTGCCAGCAGCGGGGACAAGAACACTGAAGCTTTCTTT.

This clone has just one count. The CDR3 is CASSEFREGTDTQYF. The DNA of the CDR3 is TGTGCCAGCAGTGAATTCAGGGAGGGCACAGATACGCAGTATTTT. This rearrangement joins TRBV6-1 to TRBJ2-3; D is possibly TRBD2 (6 bases). The V end lost 2 bases, the J end lost 1 base, and 10 bases lay between the germline ends. The CDR3 spans 15 residues. CDR1 and CDR2 (germline): MNHNS, SASEGT.

This clone has just one count. The genes are TRBV20-1 and TRBJ2-7; 7 bases agree with TRBD1. The trim removed 7 bases at V and 1 base at J, leaving 1 base unmatched. CDR1 DFQATT and CDR2 SNEGSKA come from the germline V gene (reference sequence). This CDR3 has 11 amino acids. The CDR3 here is CSGDSSYEQYF. CDR3 nucleotide sequence: TGCAGTGGGGACAGTTCCTACGAGCAGTACTTC.

V gene TRBV19 combines with J gene TRBJ2-7; D not resolved. CDR3 length: 13 residues. Germline assignment: CDR1 LNHDA and CDR2 SQIVND (reference sequence). V was shortened by 5 bases and J by 0 bases, with 8 bases between the two germline ends. The CDR3, as DNA: TGTGCCAGTAGTGGGTTCCGCTCCTACGAGCAGTACTTC. Protein: CASSGFRSYEQYF.

The chain uses TRBV2 and TRBJ1-5; D ambiguous. CDR3 length: 13 amino acids. Germline lookup yields CDR1 SNHLY and CDR2 FYNNEI. Trimming stripped 6 bases from V and 2 bases from J, with 8 bases between. CDR3 in DNA: TGTGCCAGCAGGTTTTTAGGCAATCAGCCCCAGCATTTT. Amino acids: CASRFLGNQPQHF.

This clone was seen only a few times. The rearrangement links TRBV19 to TRBJ1-3, with 8 bases matching TRBD1. Germline CDR1 is LNHDA and CDR2 is SQIVND (reference sequence). The CDR3 is 15 amino acids. Unmatched junction bases numbered 12, after V lost 5 bases and J lost 9 bases. CDR3 coding DNA: TGTGCCAGTAGTCCACTCCAGACAGGGGTGGTCACCATATATTTT. Translation gives CASSPLQTGVVTIYF.

This chain joins TRBV28 and TRBJ1-5, with a possible D match to TRBD1 (6 bases). The CDR3 loop spans 18 amino acids. CDR1 is MDHEN and CDR2 is SYDVKM in the germline V gene. The V gene lost 6 bases and the J gene lost 5 bases, with 26 bases spanning the gap. CDR3: CASSPPGRNGQKDQPQHF. The CDR3 DNA reads TGTGCCAGCAGCCCCCCAGGGAGGAATGGACAGAAAGATCAGCCCCAGCATTTT.

The chain combines TRBV19 with TRBJ2-1; 7 bases map to TRBD1. The V gene end was trimmed by 0 bases and the J gene end by 5 bases; junction bases not matched to a gene: 4. This CDR3 has 15 residues. Looked up from germline, CDR1 is LNHDA and CDR2 is SQIVND (reference sequence). The CDR3 sequence: CASSIDGDSNNEQFF. For the CDR3, the DNA is TGTGCCAGTAGTATAGATGGGGACAGCAACAATGAGCAGTTCTTC.

In regard to this clone: This sample also contains other DNA sequences that code for the same CDR3. This chain connects TRBV28 to TRBJ2-3; D is possibly TRBD1 (5 bases). V was clipped by 3 bases and J by 2 bases, with 9 bases between them. Germline lookup yields CDR1 MDHEN and CDR2 SYDVKM. The CDR3 totals 14 residues. The CDR3 reads CASSLAGSTDTQYF. The DNA for the CDR3 is TGTGCCAGCAGTTTGGCAGGGTCCACAGATACGCAGTATTTT.

As to this clone: This sample also contains other DNA sequences that code for the same CDR3. The gene calls are TRBV6-5 and TRBJ2-6, with 7 positions matching TRBD1. Trimming cost V 4 bases and J 2 bases; bases outside gene matches: 2. CDR1 and CDR2 (germline): MNHEY, SVGAGI. This CDR3 contains 15 residues. Here the CDR3 DNA reads TGTGCCAGCAGTTTACAGGGGACTGGGGCCAACGTCCTGACTTTC. It translates to CASSLQGTGANVLTF.

This clone was detected a few times. The chain carries TRBV28 and TRBJ1-2; 8 bases are a match to TRBD1. V was pared by 4 bases and J by 4 bases, with 5 bases of the junction left unmatched. Germline V lookup: CDR1 MDHEN, CDR2 SYDVKM. The CDR3 extends over 14 amino acids. The CDR3 region is CASSWRTGRYGYTF. The CDR3 nucleotides read TGTGCCAGCAGTTGGCGGACAGGGCGCTATGGCTACACCTTC.

The V and J genes are TRBV29-1 and TRBJ2-7, with D tentatively TRBD2 (7 bases). CDR1 and CDR2 (germline): SQVTM, ANQGSEA. The CDR3 covers 14 residues. Trimming cost V 4 bases and J 6 bases, with 19 bases left between them. CDR3 region: CSVVGGALTLEQYF. CDR3 nucleotides: TGCAGCGTTGTAGGGGGGGCTTTGACCCTCGAGCAGTACTTC.

The V call is TRBV9, the J call TRBJ1-1; D unclear. Trimming cost V 4 bases and J 6 bases, with 19 bases left between them. Germline CDR1 is SGDLS and CDR2 is YYNGEE. The CDR3 sequence is 15 residues long. The CDR3 loop is CASSPFTTGSAEAFF. In DNA form, the CDR3 reads TGTGCCAGCAGCCCTTTCACCACCGGGTCTGCTGAAGCTTTCTTT.

Comment on this clone: The same CDR3 also results from other DNA sequences found in this sample. The chain carries TRBV27 and TRBJ2-7, with 7 bases that match TRBD1. CDR3 length: 14 amino acids. Germline V lookup: CDR1 MNHEY, CDR2 SMNVEV (reference sequence). Trimming cost V 5 bases and J 2 bases; bases outside gene matches: 6. The CDR3 sequence: CASSDRDSTYEQYF. The CDR3 nucleotides are TGTGCCAGCAGTGACCGGGACAGTACCTACGAGCAGTACTTC.

The chain recombines TRBV27 with TRBJ1-1; D might be TRBD1 (5 bases). Germline CDR1 and CDR2: MNHEY and SMNVEV (reference sequence). The CDR3 has 13 residues. V lost 3 bases and J lost 8, with 13 bases in between. The CDR3 DNA is TGTGCCAGCAGTTTCCTAAGACAGACAGAAGCTTTCTTT. It translates to CASSFLRQTEAFF.

The gene calls are TRBV10-3 and TRBJ2-2, with no clear D. The germline CDR1 and CDR2 sequences are ENHRY and SYGVKD. The ends were cut back, 5 bases at V and 0 bases at J, with 7 bases in the middle. The CDR3 spans 14 residues. This CDR3 is CAISLESNTGELFF. CDR3 bases: TGTGCCATCAGTCTAGAGTCGAACACCGGGGAGCTGTTTTTT.

The chain employs TRBV19 and TRBJ2-7, with 10 bases aligning to TRBD1. Unmatched junction bases numbered 5, after V lost 3 bases and J lost 0 bases. Germline V CDR1 and CDR2: LNHDA, SQIVND (reference sequence). The CDR3 has 16 residues. Here the CDR3 reads CASSIGTGVFSYEQYF. The CDR3 DNA reads as TGTGCCAGTAGTATCGGGACAGGGGTGTTCTCCTACGAGCAGTACTTC.

V usage is TRBV7-9 and J usage is TRBJ2-5, with 7 positions matching TRBD1. There are 15 residues in the CDR3. J lost 3 bases, V lost 5 bases, and 9 bases had no gene match. Per the germline V gene, CDR1 is SEHNR and CDR2 is FQNEAQ (reference sequence). This chain's CDR3 is CASSLTGSAEETQYF. CDR3 DNA sequence: TGTGCCAGCAGCCTGACAGGGTCGGCAGAAGAGACCCAGTACTTC.

The chain employs TRBV14 and TRBJ2-1, with D maybe TRBD1 (6 bases). CDR3 length: 12 residues. Trimming pared 1 base from V and 11 bases from J, leaving 9 bases between. Germline loops: CDR1 SGHDN, CDR2 FVKESK. CDR3 nucleotide sequence: TGTGCCAGCAGCCAAGGGACAGCCCAGCAGTTCTTC. Encoded protein: CASSQGTAQQFF.

The chain links TRBV7-3 to TRBJ2-1; D is perhaps TRBD1 (5 bases). V was clipped by 1 base and J by 5 bases, with 21 bases between them. Germline assignment: CDR1 SGHTA and CDR2 FQGTGA. The CDR3 length is 18 residues. This CDR3 reads CASSLIAVDPQGNNEQFF. The CDR3 coding sequence is TGTGCCAGCAGCTTAATCGCGGTGGACCCCCAGGGTAACAATGAGCAGTTCTTC.

This chain links TRBV5-5 with TRBJ2-7; maybe TRBD2 (6 bases). Per germline, CDR1 SGHKS and CDR2 YYEKEE (reference sequence). The CDR3 consists of 15 residues. Trimming stripped 6 bases from V and 4 bases from J, with 20 bases between. This CDR3 is CASTFSGTSFYEQYF. In nucleotides, the CDR3 is TGTGCCAGCACCTTCTCAGGGACTTCCTTTTACGAGCAGTACTTC.

DNA for the CDR3: TGTGCCAGCAGCTTAACGGGACTAGTCACAGATACGCAGTATTTT. Translating it yields CASSLTGLVTDTQYF. V usage is TRBV7-3 and J usage is TRBJ2-3; 8 positions agree with TRBD2. V gave up 0 bases and J gave up 2 bases; unmatched junction bases: 1. From germline, CDR1 is SGHTA and CDR2 FQGTGA. The CDR3 length is 15 residues.

This clone was detected a few times. V usage is TRBV13 and J usage is TRBJ2-7, with TRBD1 matching 9 bases. The V and J ends lost 5 bases and 5 bases, in that order; junction bases with no gene match: 7. The length of the CDR3 is 14 residues. Germline-derived CDR1 and CDR2 are PRHDT and FYEKMQ (reference sequence). CDR3: CASSRGTGRNEQYF. CDR3 nucleotides: TGTGCCAGCAGCCGCGGGACAGGGAGAAACGAGCAGTACTTC.

The chain links TRBV7-9 to TRBJ2-7, with TRBD2 matching over 12 bases. This CDR3 is built from 17 residues. Trimming at V came to 4 bases and at J to 2 bases, leaving 9 bases not matched to a gene. Germline V gives CDR1 SEHNR, CDR2 FQNEAQ (reference sequence). The CDR3 bases are TGTGCCAGCAGCTCCCCCTCTAGGACTAGCGGGACCTACGAGCAGTACTTC. It is translated as CASSSPSRTSGTYEQYF.

The chain has TRBV20-1 and TRBJ2-1, with unresolved D. The CDR3 runs 11 residues. Between the trimmed V and J ends, which lost 2 bases and 7 bases, there was a span of 6 bases. Germline V gene lookup returns CDR1 DFQATT and CDR2 SNEGSKA (reference sequence). The CDR3 bases are TGCAGTGCTAGATTGGGGAATGAGCAGTTCTTC. Encoded protein: CSARLGNEQFF.

The chain recombines TRBV6-4 with TRBJ2-1; D not resolved. This CDR3 region has 15 residues. Germline CDR1 is MRHNA and CDR2 is SNTAGT. V was pared by 2 bases and J by 8 bases, with 16 bases between. The CDR3: CASSDPKAPVDEQFF. CDR3 nucleotides: TGTGCCAGCAGTGACCCCAAAGCCCCAGTGGATGAGCAGTTCTTC.

V usage is TRBV7-9 and J usage is TRBJ2-7, with 7 bases fitting TRBD2. CDR1 and CDR2 (germline): SEHNR, FQNEAQ (reference sequence). V gave up 11 bases and J gave up 4 bases; unmatched junction bases: 17. The CDR3 sequence is 15 residues long. CDR3 in amino acids: CACQLWVGRGYEQYF. CDR3 bases: TGTGCCTGCCAACTTTGGGTTGGGAGGGGATACGAGCAGTACTTC. The full variable domain, rest sourced from reference TRBV7-9 and TRBJ2-7, is DTGVSQNPRHKITKRGQNVTFRCDPISEHNRLYWYRQTLGQGPEFLTYFQNEAQLEKSRLLSDRFSAERPKGSFSTLEIQRTEQGDSAMYLCACQLWVGRGYEQYFGPGTRLTVT.

This chain connects TRBV4-1 to TRBJ2-7; no clear D. Trimming left V 4 bases short and J 3 bases short, with 13 bases between. The V gene's germline CDR1 is MGHRA and CDR2 YSYEKL. The CDR3 is 14 residues long. The DNA for the CDR3 is TGCGCCAGCAGCCTGTCTGGGGATTTCTACGAGCAGTACTTC. Protein product: CASSLSGDFYEQYF.